Listed here are 25 T cell receptor beta chains from one sample, sequenced in a study of neurological immune-mediated disorders. TCRdb called the 5' RACE reads again in MiXCR, with one record for every CDR3 protein. The sample yields around 29,000 distinct CDR3 sequences, approximately 5% seen once. Sequencing was performed on CD4+ T cells from blood. Receptors were obtained from a woman aged 45 to 65 in good health.

This clonotype is categorized as medium-sized. V is TRBV20-1 and J is TRBJ2-7, with 7 bases fitting TRBD1. CDR1 DFQATT and CDR2 SNEGSKA come from the germline V gene (reference sequence). The CDR3 has 14 amino acids. J lost 3 bases, V lost 2 bases, and 7 bases had no gene match. The CDR3 sequence is CSARQGDSFYEQYF. The CDR3, as DNA: TGCAGTGCTAGACAGGGGGACAGTTTCTACGAGCAGTACTTC.

The table lists this clonotype with many counts. V is TRBV24-1 and J is TRBJ1-2, with 8 bases matching TRBD1. CDR3 length: 18 amino acids. Germline V gives CDR1 KGHDR, CDR2 SFDVKD. V shed 2 bases, J shed 5 bases, and the junction held 15 bases outside the gene matches. CDR3 in amino acids: CATSDSGQGSAGTYGYTF. The DNA for the CDR3 is TGTGCCACCAGTGATTCTGGACAGGGATCAGCGGGGACTTATGGCTACACCTTC.

This clonotype was found many times. This chain joins TRBV7-9 and TRBJ2-5; D possibly uses TRBD1 or TRBD2 (5 bases each). V was trimmed by 2 bases and J by 6 bases, leaving 25 bases between them. Germline V CDR1 and CDR2: SEHNR, FQNEAQ (reference sequence). The CDR3 contains 18 residues. The CDR3 coding sequence is TGTGCCAGCAGCTTATGGGGCCAGGTGACCAGAGGGTTACAGACCCAGTACTTC. This sequence encodes CASSLWGQVTRGLQTQYF.

This clonotype was counted many times. This rearrangement joins TRBV20-1 to TRBJ2-7; no reliable D call. Germline-derived CDR1 and CDR2 are DFQATT and SNEGSKA (reference sequence). The germline V and J ends were trimmed by 3 bases and 4 bases, with 16 bases remaining between them. There are 14 residues in the CDR3. CDR3 nucleotide sequence: TGCAGTGCTAGTCTCCACAGTACAACTTACGAGCAGTACTTC. This encodes CSASLHSTTYEQYF.

This clonotype was counted ten times or more. The chain has TRBV20-1 and TRBJ2-2, with 13 bases fitting TRBD2. Germline CDR1 reads DFQATT; CDR2 reads SNEGSKA (reference sequence). This CDR3 is 15 amino acids long. Unmatched junction bases numbered 2, after V lost 3 bases and J lost 4 bases. Here the CDR3 DNA reads TGCAGTGCTAGTGGACTAGCGGGAGCCACCGGGGAGCTGTTTTTT. Translating it yields CSASGLAGATGELFF.

This clonotype has ten or more counts. The chain has TRBV6-1 and TRBJ2-7; no firm D call. Trimming took off 5 bases at V and 1 base at J, with 9 bases between the two ends. CDR1 is MNHNS, CDR2 SASEGT, per germline. The CDR3 covers 13 residues. The CDR3 coding sequence is TGTGCCAGCAGTTCAACCGGTTCCTACGAGCAGTACTTC. Translating it yields CASSSTGSYEQYF.

This clonotype was seen repeatedly, ten times or more. V gene TRBV6-6 combines with J gene TRBJ1-2; 7 nucleotides match TRBD1. With 4 bases clipped from V and 13 bases from J, the junction kept 12 bases outside the gene matches. Germline assignment: CDR1 MNHNY and CDR2 SVGAGI (reference sequence). This CDR3 spans 13 amino acids. CDR3 nucleotides: TGTGCCAGCAGTTCGTCACAGGGGTCGAAGCCCACCTTC. Encoded protein: CASSSSQGSKPTF.

This clonotype was counted at least ten times. The chain has TRBV7-8 and TRBJ1-5, with D possibly being TRBD1 (6 bases). V gave up 5 bases and J gave up 2 bases, with 13 bases separating them. The CDR3 contains 15 residues. Per the germline V gene, CDR1 is SGHVS and CDR2 is FQNEAQ. The CDR3 DNA is TGTGCCAGCAGCCTCAGGGGTATCGGCAATCAGCCCCAGCATTTT. As protein: CASSLRGIGNQPQHF.

This clonotype has at least ten counts. The chain couples TRBV6-2 or TRBV6-3 to TRBJ2-1, with TRBD1 matching 7 bases. With V trimmed by 5 bases and J by 2 bases, 6 bases remained unmatched. Germline V CDR1 and CDR2: MNHEY, SVGEGT. The CDR3 runs 15 residues. The CDR3, as DNA: TGTGCCAGCAGTGACACAGGGGAGACCTACAATGAGCAGTTCTTC. Protein: CASSDTGETYNEQFF.

The sample holds many counts of this clonotype. The V call is TRBV20-1, the J call TRBJ1-5; 8 bases match TRBD1. The V gene end was trimmed by 4 bases and the J gene end by 3 bases; junction bases not matched to a gene: 5. Germline-derived CDR1 and CDR2 are DFQATT and SNEGSKA (reference sequence). The CDR3 contains 14 residues. In DNA form, the CDR3 reads TGCAGTGCTACCAGACAGGGGATCAATCAGCCCCAGCATTTT. This encodes CSATRQGINQPQHF.

This clonotype was recorded many times. This chain links TRBV11-2 with TRBJ1-3; D is unresolved. Germline V CDR1 and CDR2: SGHAT, FQNNGV. V was clipped by 5 bases and J by 5 bases, with 10 bases between them. CDR3 length equals 13 residues. The CDR3 coding sequence is TGTGCCAGCAGCCTCGAACCAAGAAACACCATATATTTT. Its translation: CASSLEPRNTIYF. Together with reference TRBV11-2 and TRBJ1-3, the CDR3 gives the full variable domain: EAGVAQSPRYKIIEKRQSVAFWCNPISGHATLYWYQQILGQGPKLLIQFQNNGVVDDSQLPKDRFSAERLKGVDSTLKIQPAKLEDSAVYLCASSLEPRNTIYFGEGSWLTVV.

There are many counts of this clonotype. The chain uses TRBV19 and TRBJ2-5; 7 nucleotides match TRBD2. The V segment lost 8 bases and the J segment 4 bases; nucleotides outside the gene matches: 10. The CDR3 loop spans 14 amino acids. Per the germline V gene, CDR1 is LNHDA and CDR2 is SQIVND (reference sequence). CDR3 nucleotides: TGTGCCAGTGGGGGGGTCGCGGGAGTAGAGACCCAGTACTTC. Residues: CASGGVAGVETQYF.

This clonotype was picked up many times. The chain has TRBV7-9 and TRBJ2-3; TRBD1 is a possible D gene (5 bases). The V gene lost 8 bases and the J gene lost 6 bases, with 18 bases spanning the gap. CDR3 length: 14 residues. The germline CDR1 and CDR2 sequences are SEHNR and FQNEAQ (reference sequence). CDR3 DNA sequence: TGTGCCAGCTACGACAGCGCCACCCGGGATACGCAGTATTTT. It encodes CASYDSATRDTQYF.

By its share, this clonotype is medium-sized. DNA of the CDR3: TGTGCCAGCAGTGAGAGCGGAGGAGGGTCCTACAATGAGCAGTTCTTC. This gives the protein CASSESGGGSYNEQFF. V and J are TRBV28 and TRBJ2-1, with D possibly TRBD2 on 6 matching bases. The CDR3 covers 16 residues. Trimming cost V 5 bases and J 1 base, with 15 bases left between them. Per germline, CDR1 MDHEN and CDR2 SYDVKM.

This clonotype has at least ten counts. The rearrangement joins TRBV5-6 to TRBJ1-2; D possibly corresponds to TRBD1 (5 bases). CDR3 length: 13 amino acids. Germline V CDR1 and CDR2: SGHDT, YYEEEE. V dropped 3 bases and J dropped 4 bases, with 10 bases sitting between them. Here the CDR3 reads CASSSDSAYGYTF. In nucleotides, the CDR3 is TGTGCCAGCAGCTCCGACAGCGCCTATGGCTACACCTTC.

This clonotype was found many times. This chain joins TRBV7-2 and TRBJ1-1; D not certain. The CDR3 totals 14 residues. Germline loops: CDR1 SGHTA, CDR2 FQGNSA. V was cut by 1 base and J by 1 base, with 7 bases left in between. CDR3 bases: TGTGCCAGCAGCTTAGGTCGCGCGAACACTGAAGCTTTCTTT. This sequence encodes CASSLGRANTEAFF.

Ten or more counts support this clonotype. The V gene is TRBV5-1, the J gene TRBJ2-1; 9 bases are a match to TRBD2. CDR1 is SGHRS, CDR2 YFSETQ, per germline. This CDR3 comprises 16 residues. J was trimmed by 5 bases and V by 4 bases; bases with no gene match: 10. CDR3 in DNA: TGCGCCAGCAGCCGGGAAGCGGGAGGAGGTGACAATGAGCAGTTCTTC. Translating it yields CASSREAGGGDNEQFF.

This clonotype was seen at least ten times. This chain connects TRBV10-3 to TRBJ1-3, with TRBD1 matching 7 bases. J lost 0 bases, V lost 5 bases, and 4 bases had no gene match. The CDR3 has 15 amino acids. The V gene's germline CDR1 is ENHRY and CDR2 SYGVKD. The CDR3 DNA is TGTGCCATCAGTCCGGGACAGCTCTCTGGAAACACCATATATTTT. This translates into CAISPGQLSGNTIYF.

The gene calls are TRBV11-2 and TRBJ1-1; D is ambiguous. Germline CDR1 SGHAT, CDR2 FQNNGV. Trimming left V 0 bases short and J 0 bases short, with 8 bases between. The length of the CDR3 is 15 residues. The CDR3 spells CASSLDPDMNTEAFF. The CDR3 DNA sequence: TGTGCCAGCAGCTTAGACCCAGACATGAACACTGAAGCTTTCTTT.

This clonotype was picked up many times. The chain joins TRBV6-5 to TRBJ1-3; possibly TRBD1 for D (6 bases). From germline, CDR1 is MNHEY and CDR2 SVGAGI. The CDR3 totals 16 residues. Trimming cost V 4 bases and J 0 bases, with 13 bases left between them. The CDR3 DNA is TGTGCCAGCAGTTCACAGGGTGGGAGCTCTGGAAACACCATATATTTT. It translates to CASSSQGGSSGNTIYF.

At least ten counts were recorded for this clonotype. This chain connects TRBV28 to TRBJ1-5; TRBD1 agrees at 7 bases. V shed 3 bases and J 7 bases; nucleotides not matched to a gene: 6. The CDR3 is 14 residues long. The germline V gene has CDR1 MDHEN and CDR2 SYDVKM. The CDR3 DNA follows: TGTGCCAGCAGTTTGTCAGGGGGGATCCAGCCCCAGCATTTT. This encodes CASSLSGGIQPQHF.

This clonotype was observed many times. This sequence joins TRBV14 and TRBJ2-2; 13 positions match TRBD2. Germline CDR1 is SGHDN and CDR2 is FVKESK. V shed 5 bases and J 7 bases; nucleotides not matched to a gene: 4. The CDR3 extends over 15 amino acids. The CDR3 DNA follows: TGTGCCAGCAGCGGACTAGCGGGAGCTGACGGGGAGCTGTTTTTT. Translated, it gives CASSGLAGADGELFF.

The chain uses TRBV20-1 and TRBJ1-1; D is possibly TRBD1 (6 bases). The CDR3 runs to 12 residues. Germline CDR1 reads DFQATT; CDR2 reads SNEGSKA (reference sequence). Trimming took off 3 bases at V and 3 bases at J, with 8 bases between the two ends. The CDR3, as DNA: TGCAGTGCTAGGAAGGGGGACACTGAAGCTTTCTTT. It yields the protein CSARKGDTEAFF.

Ten or more counts support this clonotype. The chain carries TRBV20-1 and TRBJ2-1; 12 bases align to TRBD2. CDR1 is DFQATT, CDR2 SNEGSKA, per germline (reference sequence). This CDR3 has 13 residues. The CDR3 DNA reads as TGCAGCCCCGGACTAGCGGGATTGAATGAGCAGTTCTTC. Its protein is CSPGLAGLNEQFF.

This clonotype has a count of ten or more. The chain joins TRBV2 to TRBJ2-1, with 13 bases fitting TRBD2. CDR3 length equals 15 residues. The germline gives CDR1 SNHLY, CDR2 FYNNEI. V lost 6 bases and J lost 3; bases outside the gene matches: 2. CDR3 sequence: CASSRLAGGYNEQFF. Written as DNA, the CDR3 is TGTGCCAGCAGCCGACTAGCGGGGGGCTACAATGAGCAGTTCTTC.